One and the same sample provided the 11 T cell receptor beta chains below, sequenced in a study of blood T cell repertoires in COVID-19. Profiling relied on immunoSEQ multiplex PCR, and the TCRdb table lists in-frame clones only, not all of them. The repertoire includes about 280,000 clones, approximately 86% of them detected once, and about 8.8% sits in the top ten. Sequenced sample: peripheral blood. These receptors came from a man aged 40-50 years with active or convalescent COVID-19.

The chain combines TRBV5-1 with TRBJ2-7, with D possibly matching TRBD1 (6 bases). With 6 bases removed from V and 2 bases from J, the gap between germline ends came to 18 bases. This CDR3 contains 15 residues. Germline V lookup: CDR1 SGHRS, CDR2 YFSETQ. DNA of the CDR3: TGCGCCAGCACCAGGGAGCAGGACAGCCCCTACGAGCAGTACTTC. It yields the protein CASTREQDSPYEQYF.

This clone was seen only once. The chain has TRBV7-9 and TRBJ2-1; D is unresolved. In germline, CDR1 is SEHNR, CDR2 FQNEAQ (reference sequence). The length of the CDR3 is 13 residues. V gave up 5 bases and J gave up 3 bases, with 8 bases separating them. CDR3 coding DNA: TGTGCCAGCAGCATCCTAAGCTACAATGAGCAGTTCTTC. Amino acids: CASSILSYNEQFF.

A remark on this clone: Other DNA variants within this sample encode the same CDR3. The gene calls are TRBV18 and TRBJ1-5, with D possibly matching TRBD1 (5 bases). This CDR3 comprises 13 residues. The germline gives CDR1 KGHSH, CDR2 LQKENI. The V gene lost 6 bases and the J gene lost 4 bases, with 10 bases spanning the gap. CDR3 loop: CASSQGPNQPQHF. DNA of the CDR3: TGTGCCAGCTCTCAGGGCCCAAATCAGCCCCAGCATTTT.

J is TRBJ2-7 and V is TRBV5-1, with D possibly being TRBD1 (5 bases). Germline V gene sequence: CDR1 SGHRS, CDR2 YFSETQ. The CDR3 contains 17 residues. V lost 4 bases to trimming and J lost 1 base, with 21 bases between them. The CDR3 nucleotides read TGCGCCAGCAGCCTAACAGGCTCGACTCTCCTTTCCTACGAGCAGTACTTC. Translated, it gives CASSLTGSTLLSYEQYF.

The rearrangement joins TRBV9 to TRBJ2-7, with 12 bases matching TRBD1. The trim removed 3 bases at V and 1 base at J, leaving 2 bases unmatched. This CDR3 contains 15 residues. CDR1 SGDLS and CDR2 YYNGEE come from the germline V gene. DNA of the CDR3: TGTGCCAGCAGCGCGGGACAGGGGGCTTCCTACGAGCAGTACTTC. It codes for CASSAGQGASYEQYF. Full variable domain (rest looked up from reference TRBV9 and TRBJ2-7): DSGVTQTPKHLITATGQRVTLRCSPRSGDLSVYWYQQSLDQGLQFLIQYYNGEERAKGNILERFSAQQFPDLHSELNLSSLELGDSALYFCASSAGQGASYEQYFGPGTRLTVT.

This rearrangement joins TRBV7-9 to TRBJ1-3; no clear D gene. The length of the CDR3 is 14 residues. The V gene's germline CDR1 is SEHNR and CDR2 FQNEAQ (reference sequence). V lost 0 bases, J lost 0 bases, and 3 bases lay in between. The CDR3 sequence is CASSLANSGNTIYF. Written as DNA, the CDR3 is TGTGCCAGCAGCTTAGCTAACTCTGGAAACACCATATATTTT. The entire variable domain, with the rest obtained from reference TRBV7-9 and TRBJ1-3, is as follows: DTGVSQNPRHKITKRGQNVTFRCDPISEHNRLYWYRQTLGQGPEFLTYFQNEAQLEKSRLLSDRFSAERPKGSFSTLEIQRTEQGDSAMYLCASSLANSGNTIYFGEGSWLTVV.

CDR3 nucleotide sequence: TGTGCCAGCAGTTTCTACACTGAAGCTTTCTTT. This sequence encodes CASSFYTEAFF. The V call is TRBV6-5, the J call TRBJ1-1; no definite D call. Trimming removed 4 bases at V and 3 bases at J, with 3 bases between. CDR1 is MNHEY and CDR2 is SVGAGI in the germline V gene. The CDR3 runs 11 residues.

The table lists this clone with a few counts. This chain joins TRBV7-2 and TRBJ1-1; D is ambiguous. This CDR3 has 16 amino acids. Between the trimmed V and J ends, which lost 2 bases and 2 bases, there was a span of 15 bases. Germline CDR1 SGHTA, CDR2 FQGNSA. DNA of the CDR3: TGTGCCAGCAGCTTAAGAAGAAACACCCAAAACACTGAAGCTTTCTTT. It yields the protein CASSLRRNTQNTEAFF.

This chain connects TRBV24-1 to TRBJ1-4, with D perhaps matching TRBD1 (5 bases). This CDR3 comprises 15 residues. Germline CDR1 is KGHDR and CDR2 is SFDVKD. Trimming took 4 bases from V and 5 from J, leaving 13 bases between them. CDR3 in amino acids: CATSEPGPGNEKLFF. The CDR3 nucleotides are TGTGCCACCAGTGAGCCAGGGCCTGGGAATGAAAAACTGTTTTTT.

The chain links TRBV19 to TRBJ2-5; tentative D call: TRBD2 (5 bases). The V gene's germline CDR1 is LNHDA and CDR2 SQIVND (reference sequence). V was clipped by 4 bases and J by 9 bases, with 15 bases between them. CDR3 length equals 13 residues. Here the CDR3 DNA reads TGTGCCAGTAGTAGCGGGCCTCCCGGGGCCCAGTACTTC. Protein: CASSSGPPGAQYF.

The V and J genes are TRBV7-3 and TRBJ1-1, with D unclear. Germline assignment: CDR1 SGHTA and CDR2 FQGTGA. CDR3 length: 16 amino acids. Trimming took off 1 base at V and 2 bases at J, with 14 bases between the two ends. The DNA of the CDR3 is TGTGCCAGCAGCTTAAGACCTAACCTAGCTAACACTGAAGCTTTCTTT. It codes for CASSLRPNLANTEAFF.